This T cell receptor (beta chain) was captured in a study of T cell responses to AZD1222 COVID-19 vaccine. Study overall: Investigators merged groups given second doses at roughly 4 or roughly 12 weeks.

V was trimmed by 7 bases and J by 1 base, leaving 18 bases between them. The CDR3 consists of 16 residues. Germline loops: CDR1 LNHNV, CDR2 YYDKDF (reference sequence). Study-level findings and limits: Most donors were white British, females outnumbered males, and clonal diversity was possibly underestimated. Nearly half of spike-specific TCRs reportedly target variant regions that are unmutated in the B.1.351 and B.1.1.7 variants.

Clones were read by immunoSEQ multiplex PCR, and TCRdb kept only the in-frame ones, dropping some. The sample shows some 150,000 clones, 94% of them seen only once. As concerns this clone: What it binds is not known.

The clonotype originates from an adult in good health. The source material was peripheral blood, sampled on day 0 of AZD1222 vaccination. The V call is TRBV15, the J call TRBJ2-3, with no clear D. The CDR3 DNA sequence: TGTGCCACCACCACTACCAAGACACCAGGCACAGATACGCAGTATTTT. As protein: CATTTTKTPGTDTQYF.